The sequence of this T cell receptor beta chain was determined in a study of CD8+CD57+ T cells in acquired aplastic anemia. Study-wide points: Shared by patients and controls, twenty-nine CD8+ CDR3s were abundant in patients.

V was clipped by 2 bases and J by 8 bases; unmatched bases: 6. The germline V gene has CDR1 DFQATT and CDR2 SNEGSKA (reference sequence). The CDR3 length is 13 residues. All sequencing subjects had displayed CD8+CD57+ cell expansion on flow cytometry. In the case of this clonotype: The target antigen is unknown.

TCR beta VDJ and CDR3 were profiled, and genomic DNA was the template. TCRdb passed the reads through MiXCR, listing each CDR3 protein once. The sample has 200,000 to 250,000 distinct CDR3 sequences; almost 50% are singletons. This TCR was recovered from a human donor with aplastic anemia. Material for sequencing was sorted CD4+, CD8+, or CD8+CD57+ T cells (not recorded which) from PBMCs. The chain recombines TRBV20-1 with TRBJ2-1, with TRBD1 matching 7 bases. This CDR3 is CSARTTGFDEQFF. CDR3 nucleotides: TGCAGTGCTAGAACGACAGGGTTCGATGAGCAGTTCTTC.